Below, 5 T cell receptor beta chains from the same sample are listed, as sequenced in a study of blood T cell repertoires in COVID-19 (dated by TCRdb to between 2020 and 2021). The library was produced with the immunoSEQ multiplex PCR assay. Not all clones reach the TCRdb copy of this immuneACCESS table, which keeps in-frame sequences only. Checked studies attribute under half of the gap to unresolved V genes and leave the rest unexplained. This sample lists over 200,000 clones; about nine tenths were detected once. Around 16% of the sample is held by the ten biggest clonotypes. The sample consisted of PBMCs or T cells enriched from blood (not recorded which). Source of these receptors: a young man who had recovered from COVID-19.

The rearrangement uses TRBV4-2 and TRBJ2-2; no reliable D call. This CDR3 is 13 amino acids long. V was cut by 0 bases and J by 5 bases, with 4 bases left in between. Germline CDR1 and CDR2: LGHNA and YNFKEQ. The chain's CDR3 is CASSQELTGELFF. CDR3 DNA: TGTGCCAGCAGCCAAGAATTAACCGGGGAGCTGTTTTTT.

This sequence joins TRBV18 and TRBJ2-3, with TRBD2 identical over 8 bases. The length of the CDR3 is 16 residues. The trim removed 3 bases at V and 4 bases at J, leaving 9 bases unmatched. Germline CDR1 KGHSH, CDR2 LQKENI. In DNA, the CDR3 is TGTGCCAGCTCACCTCTAGGCGGGAGGTTTGCAGATACGCAGTATTTT. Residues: CASSPLGGRFADTQYF. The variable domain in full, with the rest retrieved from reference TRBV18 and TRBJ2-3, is NAGVMQNPRHLVRRRGQEARLRCSPMKGHSHVYWYRQLPEEGLKFMVYLQKENIIDESGMPKERFSAEFPKEGPSILRIQQVVRGDSAAYFCASSPLGGRFADTQYFGPGTRLTVL.

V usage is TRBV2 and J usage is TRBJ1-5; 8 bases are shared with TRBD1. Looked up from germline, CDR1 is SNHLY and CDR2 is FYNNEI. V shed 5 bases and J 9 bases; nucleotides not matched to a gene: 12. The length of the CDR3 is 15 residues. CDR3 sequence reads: CASSPGTGGGVPQHF. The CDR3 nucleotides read TGTGCCAGCAGTCCCGGGACAGGCGGAGGCGTGCCCCAGCATTTT.

The CDR3 bases are TGTGCCAGCAGTAACAGGGAGATGAGTTCACCCCTCCACTTT. Translation gives CASSNREMSSPLHF. The J gene is TRBJ1-6, the V gene TRBV27; a possible D gene is TRBD1 (6 bases). The V gene's germline CDR1 is MNHEY and CDR2 SMNVEV (reference sequence). CDR3 length: 14 residues. The V gene lost 5 bases and the J gene lost 9 bases, with 14 bases spanning the gap.

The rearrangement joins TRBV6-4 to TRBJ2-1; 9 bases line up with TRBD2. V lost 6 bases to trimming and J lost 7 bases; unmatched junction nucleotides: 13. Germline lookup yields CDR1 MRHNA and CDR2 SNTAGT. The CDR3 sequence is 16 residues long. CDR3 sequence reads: CASSANSGSGGNEQFF. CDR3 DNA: TGTGCCAGCAGCGCGAATAGCGGGAGCGGAGGTAATGAGCAGTTCTTC.